The rows below give T cell receptor beta chains drawn from one sample of a study of identical twins. Via MiXCR, TCRdb re-called the 5' RACE reads, giving one row per CDR3 protein. The table records 200,000 to 250,000 distinct CDR3 sequences, over 13% of them present only once. Input material: memory (CD45RO+) T cells sorted from blood. The receptors stem from a young woman in good health. CDR3s leave out the opening cysteine and the closing phenylalanine or tryptophan. The order of the fields is J gene, D gene, V gene, CDR3 protein. The D gene is left open where the match is weak.

J gene: TRBJ2-6
D gene: .
V gene: TRBV20-1
CDR3 protein: SARGTSGANVLT

J gene: TRBJ2-3
D gene: .
V gene: TRBV7-6
CDR3 protein: ASSKGLVADTQY

J gene: TRBJ2-3
D gene: .
V gene: TRBV9
CDR3 protein: ASSGQEGDTQY

J gene: TRBJ2-2
D gene: TRBD1
V gene: TRBV20-1
CDR3 protein: SAPGQGSGGELF

J gene: TRBJ2-7
D gene: .
V gene: TRBV12-3/TRBV12-4
CDR3 protein: ASTRDGYEQY

J gene: TRBJ2-7
D gene: TRBD2
V gene: TRBV20-1
CDR3 protein: SARFPGLAGNEQY

J gene: TRBJ1-5
D gene: .
V gene: TRBV20-1
CDR3 protein: SAKSGGAGNQPQH

J gene: TRBJ2-7
D gene: TRBD1
V gene: TRBV20-1
CDR3 protein: SARMHGTGGYEQY

J gene: TRBJ2-7
D gene: .
V gene: TRBV5-1
CDR3 protein: ASSLTGEGYEQY

J gene: TRBJ1-1
D gene: .
V gene: TRBV20-1
CDR3 protein: SAQTVNTEAF

J gene: TRBJ1-2
D gene: TRBD1
V gene: TRBV12-3/TRBV12-4
CDR3 protein: ASSLADRAGYGYT

J gene: TRBJ2-7
D gene: .
V gene: TRBV4-1
CDR3 protein: ASSQEGSALYEQY

J gene: TRBJ2-5
D gene: TRBD1
V gene: TRBV12-3/TRBV12-4
CDR3 protein: ASSSKGAWETQY

J gene: TRBJ2-1
D gene: TRBD2
V gene: TRBV5-5
CDR3 protein: ASSPGASGSGEQF

J gene: TRBJ1-5
D gene: .
V gene: TRBV3-1
CDR3 protein: ASSQDSQGPQH

J gene: TRBJ2-7
D gene: TRBD2
V gene: TRBV6-1
CDR3 protein: ASRPGLAGVYEQY

J gene: TRBJ2-7
D gene: TRBD1
V gene: TRBV7-6
CDR3 protein: ASSPGTGGHYEQY

J gene: TRBJ1-4
D gene: TRBD1
V gene: TRBV10-3
CDR3 protein: AISERTGLNEKLF

J gene: TRBJ2-1
D gene: .
V gene: TRBV6-1
CDR3 protein: ASSELGGSYNEQF

J gene: TRBJ2-1
D gene: .
V gene: TRBV3-1
CDR3 protein: ASSQALPIKAGSGNEQF

J gene: TRBJ2-6
D gene: .
V gene: TRBV20-1
CDR3 protein: SASDVSSGANVLT

J gene: TRBJ2-2
D gene: TRBD2
V gene: TRBV29-1
CDR3 protein: SVGWTSGSGELF

J gene: TRBJ2-5
D gene: .
V gene: TRBV25-1
CDR3 protein: ASSDANSETQY

J gene: TRBJ2-4
D gene: TRBD2
V gene: TRBV15
CDR3 protein: ATSRPAGVNIQY

J gene: TRBJ2-2
D gene: TRBD1
V gene: TRBV10-3
CDR3 protein: AISDSGTGTNTRELF

J gene: TRBJ2-7
D gene: .
V gene: TRBV5-4
CDR3 protein: ASSSAEDGIYEQY

J gene: TRBJ2-7
D gene: TRBD1
V gene: TRBV27
CDR3 protein: ASSPGQGTYYEQY

J gene: TRBJ2-7
D gene: TRBD2
V gene: TRBV6-1
CDR3 protein: ASDPSGSYSYEQY

J gene: TRBJ2-3
D gene: .
V gene: TRBV4-1
CDR3 protein: ASSQDSNGVNTQY

J gene: TRBJ2-3
D gene: TRBD2
V gene: TRBV9
CDR3 protein: ASSPMGAGFPTDTQY

J gene: TRBJ1-1
D gene: TRBD1
V gene: TRBV6-5
CDR3 protein: ASSYSLGLRDRGKDEAF

J gene: TRBJ1-2
D gene: .
V gene: TRBV24-1
CDR3 protein: ATPIVCCYGYT

J gene: TRBJ1-4
D gene: TRBD1
V gene: TRBV5-4
CDR3 protein: ASSTAGGANEKLF

J gene: TRBJ2-3
D gene: TRBD2
V gene: TRBV7-9
CDR3 protein: ASSTTSAIPMQY

J gene: TRBJ1-4
D gene: TRBD1
V gene: TRBV20-1
CDR3 protein: SARQGYNEKLF

J gene: TRBJ2-7
D gene: .
V gene: TRBV20-1
CDR3 protein: SARDRRLGSYEQY

J gene: TRBJ2-7
D gene: TRBD2
V gene: TRBV20-1
CDR3 protein: SAIPGTSGYEQY

J gene: TRBJ2-5
D gene: .
V gene: TRBV2
CDR3 protein: AGKDRNQETQY

J gene: TRBJ2-3
D gene: TRBD1
V gene: TRBV6-1
CDR3 protein: ASRPPRTGLGSTDTQY

J gene: TRBJ1-1
D gene: .
V gene: TRBV29-1
CDR3 protein: SVEQGNTEAF

J gene: TRBJ2-7
D gene: .
V gene: TRBV27
CDR3 protein: ASSFFGTGTYEQY

J gene: TRBJ2-3
D gene: .
V gene: TRBV6-1
CDR3 protein: ASRTAGAGTDTQY

J gene: TRBJ2-1
D gene: .
V gene: TRBV27
CDR3 protein: ASRRGYEQF

J gene: TRBJ2-7
D gene: .
V gene: TRBV5-1
CDR3 protein: ASKWGSSYEQY

J gene: TRBJ2-5
D gene: .
V gene: TRBV15
CDR3 protein: ATSRVGGRQETQY

J gene: TRBJ2-3
D gene: .
V gene: TRBV29-1
CDR3 protein: SVEEIGSRTDTQY

J gene: TRBJ2-1
D gene: .
V gene: TRBV7-8
CDR3 protein: ASSVTYLGSYNEQF

J gene: TRBJ1-1
D gene: .
V gene: TRBV4-3
CDR3 protein: ASSQDSGRGTEAF

J gene: TRBJ2-3
D gene: TRBD1
V gene: TRBV29-1
CDR3 protein: SDQDRGGARTQY